This T cell receptor beta chain was documented in a study of neoadjuvant anti-PD-1 for oral cavity cancer. V lost 4 bases and J 2 bases, leaving 19 bases between the germline ends. The germline V gene encodes CDR1 SGHRS and CDR2 YFSETQ. The CDR3 extends over 16 amino acids. Analysis of PBMCs was direct, with no culture step. Data came from immunoSEQ multiplex PCR; TCRdb stores just in-frame clones and leaves some out. Found here are around 62,000 clones, approximately 79% of them singletons; the top ten hold around 2.6%. This clone was observed once. The sequence came from a person aged 35 to 85 with oral cavity squamous cell carcinoma. This specimen consisted of PBMCs, obtained before nivolumab (anti-PD-1) treatment. The chain has TRBV5-1 and TRBJ2-7; D is unclear. Here the CDR3 DNA reads TGCGCCAGCAGCCTGGGCCCTCTAGGGTTGCCCTACGAGCAGTACTTC. It codes for CASSLGPLGLPYEQYF.